The clone carrying this T cell receptor beta chain was counted a few times. This entry belongs to a study of blood T cells in healthy people across ages. The authors ran a second PCR of 7 to 11 cycles using a sample-barcoded 5' primer and a J-beta primer mix. TCRdb re-called the 5' RACE reads through MiXCR, storing one row per CDR3 protein. The table lists about a million distinct CDR3 sequences, 35% to 45% of them singletons. This TCR was recovered from a man younger than 35 in good health. Sequencing input: blood.

The CDR3 bases are TGTGCTAGTGGTTTGACAATGGACAGGAGCTCCTACAATGAGCAGTACTTC. Protein: CASGLTMDRSSYNEQYF. This rearrangement joins TRBV12-5 to TRBJ2-1, with TRBD1 matching over 7 bases. TRBJ2-7 matches the DNA end more closely, so the J call is doubtful. Germline V CDR1 and CDR2: LGHNT, FRNRAP. The CDR3 runs to 17 residues.